This T cell receptor beta chain originates from a study of blood T cell repertoires in COVID-19 (dated by TCRdb to the early 2020s). A note on the overall study: Samples covering the acute and convalescent phases of COVID-19 were provided by collaborators in the United States, Italy and Spain. The material from the prospective study consisted of cDNA or gDNA derived from T cells, B-cell-depleted T cells, or PBMCs. Subjects who had been exposed to COVID-19, were actively infected with it, or had recovered from it provided the deeply sampled blood TCRbeta repertoires that made up the dataset. The repertoires were released in a freely available public database meant as a resource for research on the immune response to SARS-CoV-2. The samples were drawn from two sources: the first 160 participants of the ongoing ImmuneRACE study, and 1,000 to 1,500 subjects contributed by 6 global collaborators. Sample metadata almost always included a de-identified subject ID, COVID-19 status, age in years and sex. Where HLA class I and class II types were available, the types were taken from metadata supplied by the sample provider, not from assay-based typing. The full study reports these points: The amount of clinical and demographic metadata varied by source and participant and was provided uncurated.

In the germline V gene, CDR1 corresponds to MNHEY and CDR2 to SVGAGI. After removal of 9 bases from V and 6 bases from J, the junction retains 4 bases not matched to a gene. The CDR3 holds 11 amino acids from the cysteine to the phenylalanine. Only CDR3 DNA is held: 33 bases, read in frame from base 1. About this clone: Its specific antigen is unknown. No much larger clonotype is one base removed from it; base qualities were not supplied.

Collaborating institutions collected whole blood in K2EDTA tubes following their own protocols. For TCRbeta analysis, collaborator samples were shipped as frozen whole blood, as isolated PBMCs, or as DNA extracted from either sample type. TCRbeta CDR3 regions were amplified from genomic DNA by means of the immunoSEQ Assay, a bias-controlled multiplex PCR. On the study's bioinformatics: The number of nucleated cells in each sample was estimated by amplification of reference gene primers within the assay. To quantify the absolute abundance of each unique TCRbeta CDR3 rearrangement, sequence reads were collapsed and filtered. For each sample, productive Simpson clonality was calculated by taking the square root of Simpson's diversity index across productive rearrangements. This is the immuneACCESS table as TCRdb keeps it, with only in-frame sequences that have V and J called. A part of the clones is gone; compared with another copy, unresolved V genes explain less than half, and the rest is unexplained. Clonal size and the V and J genes are those of that table, whereas D and trimming came from the DNA. This sample holds some 100,000 clones; around 89% were observed only once. The top ten constitute approximately 4.8% of the sample.

The V and J segments used are TRBV6-5 and TRBJ1-1; 7 bases in the junction line up with TRBD1. The sample was peripheral blood. The clonotype originates from a woman over 75 with active COVID-19. The CDR3: CASNRGSEAFF. The sequence in DNA is TGTGCCAGTAACAGGGGTTCTGAAGCTTTCTTT.